This T cell receptor beta chain was identified during a study of regulatory T cells in long-lasting Graves disease. Time point here: newly diagnosed GD, antithyroid drugs for less than 3 months. Researchers made the TCR library from RNA that was extracted from PBMCs. Combining iRepertoire HTBI primers with Arm-PCR of CDR3 regions, the authors built TCR beta libraries. TCRdb analysed the multiplex PCR reads with MiXCR anew, one entry per CDR3 protein. The sample contains a few hundred thousand distinct CDR3 sequences, about 15% of which appear only once. Findings and limits, study-wide: Persistent disease favored TRBV28, TRBJ1-2 and TRBJ2-5.

Trimming stripped 1 base from V and 4 bases from J, with 13 bases between. CDR1 is MGHRA, CDR2 YSYEKL, per germline. The CDR3 length is 16 residues. This clonotype was observed many times. No antigen is known for it. The same specimen was also included in a second study, on T cells in Graves' hyperthyroidism and ophthalmopathy.

This TCR was sampled from a woman aged 45-59 years with Graves disease. Material: peripheral blood mononuclear cells (PBMCs), obtained at new diagnosis, from a patient treated with antithyroid drugs. The chain uses TRBV4-1 and TRBJ2-2; perhaps TRBD2 as D (5 bases). CDR3 sequence: CASSQAAGSGTGELFF. In nucleotides, the CDR3 is TGCGCCAGCAGCCAAGCCGCGGGCTCGGGCACCGGGGAGCTGTTTTTT.